This TCR beta chain is drawn from a study of pediatric ulcerative colitis. Study-wide context: Disease was pancolitis in several and left-sided in two, histology-confirmed. Study-wide points: Ulcerative colitis patients shared more blood-rectal clones than controls.

The diagnostic colonoscopy in ulcerative colitis patients preceded any immunosuppressive treatment. This CDR3 comprises 16 residues. Trimming cost V 3 bases and J 1 base; bases outside gene matches: 5. CDR1 and CDR2 (germline): SEHNR, FQNEAQ (reference sequence). Concerning this clone: Its cognate antigen is unknown.

The protocol was immunoSEQ multiplex PCR, while the TCRdb copy is restricted to in-frame clones and leaves out a portion. Here the sample spans about 14,000 clones, about 87% being singletons. The chain carries TRBV7-9 and TRBJ2-1; 8 nucleotides align to TRBD2. The receptor's source is a boy younger than 18 with moderate ulcerative colitis. Sequenced sample: blood. The CDR3 sequence is CASSFGERGSYNEQFF. The CDR3 nucleotides read TGTGCCAGCAGCTTCGGGGAGCGGGGGTCCTACAATGAGCAGTTCTTC.